The T cell receptor beta chain described here comes from a study of T cell responses to AZD1222 COVID-19 vaccine. Study outcomes and limitations: Possibly, clonal diversity was underestimated; donors were largely white British and included more females.

Notes on this clone: The target antigen is unknown.

Trimming pared 4 bases from V and 10 bases from J, leaving 16 bases between. Germline assignment: CDR1 KGHSH and CDR2 LQKENI. The CDR3 totals 14 residues. The method was immunoSEQ multiplex PCR; TCRdb's version includes in-frame clones alone and lacks a portion of them. The data hold under 140,000 clones, with about 87% observed a single time. The V call is TRBV18, the J call TRBJ1-4; D gene uncertain. Sequencing was performed on peripheral blood, taken 28 days after the second AZD1222 dose. The clonotype originates from an adult who received the AZD1222 COVID-19 vaccine. CDR3 coding DNA: TGTGCCAGCTCACAGGAGGAGGTCGGTGGAAAACTGTTTTTT. Protein: CASSQEEVGGKLFF. The variable domain in full, completed from reference TRBV18 and TRBJ1-4, reads NAGVMQNPRHLVRRRGQEARLRCSPMKGHSHVYWYRQLPEEGLKFMVYLQKENIIDESGMPKERFSAEFPKEGPSILRIQQVVRGDSAAYFCASSQEEVGGKLFFGSGTQLSVL.